Sequencing of this T cell receptor beta chain was carried out in a study of regulatory T cells in long-lasting Graves disease. This clonotype was seen repeatedly, ten times or more. The CDR3 is made up of 13 amino acids. Trimming took 3 bases from V and 3 from J, leaving 8 bases between them. The germline V gene encodes CDR1 SNHLY and CDR2 FYNNEI. Stated time point: newly diagnosed GD, antithyroid drugs for less than 3 months. Making the TCR library involved RNA that had been extracted from PBMCs. Arm-PCR of CDR3 regions and iRepertoire HTBI primers were used to build TCR beta libraries. TCRdb re-called the multiplex PCR reads through MiXCR, storing one row per CDR3 protein. The data show fewer than 350,000 distinct CDR3 sequences, over 15% seen once.

Sequenced here: peripheral blood mononuclear cells (PBMCs), sampled at new diagnosis, from a patient treated with antithyroid drugs. The J gene is TRBJ1-1, the V gene TRBV2; D gene ambiguous. The receptor was derived from a female donor with Graves disease. This CDR3 reads CASSDPRDTEAFF. The CDR3 nucleotides are TGTGCCAGCAGTGACCCCCGTGACACTGAAGCTTTCTTT.